Below are 30 T cell receptor beta chains sequenced from a single sample in a study of human T cells and chemical hapten exposure. Each CDR3 protein is one row after TCRdb ran MiXCR on the 5' RACE reads. This table holds under 85,000 distinct CDR3 sequences, about 7.7% found once. The authors extracted total RNA from unfractionated whole blood. The source of these receptors is a male donor in good health.

This clonotype was observed a handful of times. V is TRBV18 and J is TRBJ1-3, with D tentatively TRBD1 (5 bases). The CDR3 contains 15 residues. Looked up from germline, CDR1 is KGHSH and CDR2 is LQKENI. The V end was cut by 3 bases, the J end by 0 bases, with 9 bases between. CDR3 coding DNA: TGTGCCAGCTCACCCCAGGGAGTCTCTGGAAACACCATATATTTT. Its translation: CASSPQGVSGNTIYF.

V is TRBV12-3 or TRBV12-4 and J is TRBJ1-5; the match to TRBD1 covers 7 bases. The CDR3 length is 13 residues. V was pared by 4 bases and J by 9 bases, with 6 bases of the junction left unmatched. Here the CDR3 reads CASSWDSERPQHF. As DNA, the CDR3 is TGTGCCAGCAGTTGGGACAGTGAGCGGCCCCAGCATTTT.

In this sample, this clonotype turned up many times. This sequence joins TRBV6-1 and TRBJ2-7; D ambiguous. The length of the CDR3 is 12 residues. Germline CDR1 and CDR2: MNHNS and SASEGT. With 8 bases removed from V and 4 bases from J, the gap between germline ends came to 12 bases. This CDR3 is CASSLVKYEQYF. DNA of the CDR3: TGTGCCAGCTCGCTAGTAAAATACGAGCAGTACTTC.

This clonotype was observed a handful of times. The chain employs TRBV14 and TRBJ2-3, with 10 bases aligning to TRBD2. With 0 bases clipped from V and 7 bases from J, the junction kept 7 bases outside the gene matches. CDR3 length: 16 residues. Germline CDR1 SGHDN, CDR2 FVKESK. CDR3 DNA sequence: TGTGCCAGCAGCCAAGAACAGTCTAGCGGGAGAAATACGCAGTATTTT. Its translation is CASSQEQSSGRNTQYF.

J is TRBJ2-3 and V is TRBV27; 12 nucleotides align to TRBD2. V was pared by 5 bases and J by 4 bases, with 7 bases of the junction left unmatched. The CDR3 runs 16 residues. Germline V gene data show CDR1 as MNHEY and CDR2 as SMNVEV (reference sequence). CDR3 loop: CASSPRLAGAADTQYF. The CDR3 coding sequence is TGTGCCAGCAGTCCTCGACTAGCGGGGGCGGCAGATACGCAGTATTTT.

This clonotype has only a few counts. The genes are TRBV29-1 and TRBJ1-2, with D hard to call. The CDR3 is 15 residues long. In germline, CDR1 is SQVTM, CDR2 ANQGSEA. With 0 bases removed from V and 0 bases from J, the gap between germline ends came to 11 bases. The CDR3 is CSVEDRNRANYGYTF. For the CDR3, the DNA is TGCAGCGTTGAAGATCGGAACAGAGCTAACTATGGCTACACCTTC.

At least ten counts were recorded for this clonotype. V and J are TRBV4-1 and TRBJ2-7, with a possible D match to TRBD2 (5 bases). The ends were cut back, 0 bases at V and 4 bases at J, with 10 bases in the middle. Per the germline V gene, CDR1 is MGHRA and CDR2 is YSYEKL. There are 14 residues in the CDR3. The CDR3 region has the DNA TGCGCCAGCAGCCAAGATATCAGAGGGTACGAGCAGTACTTC. Protein sequence: CASSQDIRGYEQYF.

This clonotype was picked up a small number of times. The chain combines TRBV29-1 with TRBJ1-4; TRBD1 aligns across 8 bases. The CDR3 runs to 14 residues. Looked up from germline, CDR1 is SQVTM and CDR2 is ANQGSEA. V lost 1 base to trimming and J lost 2 bases; unmatched junction nucleotides: 0. DNA of the CDR3: TGCAGCGTTGAAGGACAGGGGACTAATGAAAAACTGTTTTTT. This sequence encodes CSVEGQGTNEKLFF.

This clonotype has a count of ten or more. CDR3 residues: CASSLGNQETQYF. As DNA, the CDR3 is TGTGCCAGCAGCTTAGGCAATCAAGAGACCCAGTACTTC. This chain connects TRBV7-9 to TRBJ2-5; D remains unclear. Per germline, CDR1 SEHNR and CDR2 FQNEAQ (reference sequence). The CDR3 spans 13 residues. The ends were cut back, 1 base at V and 2 bases at J, with 5 bases in the middle.

The V and J genes are TRBV7-2 and TRBJ2-2, with D perhaps being TRBD1 or TRBD2 (5 bases each). CDR3 length equals 16 residues. Germline V gene sequence: CDR1 SGHTA, CDR2 FQGNSA. Trimming stripped 1 base from V and 4 bases from J, with 13 bases between. CDR3 DNA sequence: TGTGCCAGCAGCTTAGGGGTTGGTGGGGGCACCGGGGAGCTGTTTTTT. This translates into CASSLGVGGGTGELFF. The full variable domain, rest sourced from reference TRBV7-2 and TRBJ2-2, is GAGVSQSPSNKVTEKGKDVELRCDPISGHTALYWYRQSLGQGLEFLIYFQGNSAPDKSGLPSDRFSAERTGGSVSTLTIQRTQQEDSAVYLCASSLGVGGGTGELFFGEGSRLTVL.

This clonotype was recorded a few times. V and J are TRBV15 and TRBJ2-1; D is undetermined. V dropped 0 bases and J dropped 0 bases, with 6 bases sitting between them. The CDR3 is 15 residues long. Germline V gene lookup returns CDR1 LNHNV and CDR2 YYDKDF (reference sequence). DNA for the CDR3: TGTGCCACCAGCAGAGAGATGAGCTCCTACAATGAGCAGTTCTTC. Translation gives CATSREMSSYNEQFF.

This clonotype was detected only a few times. V and J are TRBV29-1 and TRBJ2-5, with D perhaps matching TRBD2 (6 bases). The CDR3 length is 14 residues. V lost 6 bases to trimming and J lost 2 bases, with 16 bases between them. CDR1 is SQVTM and CDR2 is ANQGSEA in the germline V gene. Written as DNA, the CDR3 is TGCAGCGTGGGACTCGTTGGCGGTCAAGAGACCCAGTACTTC. It encodes CSVGLVGGQETQYF.

This clonotype occurred many times. The chain carries TRBV10-2 and TRBJ2-1, with TRBD1 matching 8 bases. J gave up 4 bases and V 6 bases, and 8 bases lay outside the gene matches. CDR3 length: 15 amino acids. Germline CDR1 reads WSHSY; CDR2 reads SAAADI. This CDR3 is CASSMGQDPYNEQFF. CDR3 DNA sequence: TGCGCCAGCAGCATGGGACAGGACCCGTACAATGAGCAGTTCTTC.

This clonotype came up many times. V gene TRBV27 combines with J gene TRBJ2-5; 9 nucleotides match TRBD1. The CDR3 has 16 amino acids. Per the germline V gene, CDR1 is MNHEY and CDR2 is SMNVEV (reference sequence). The ends lost 2 bases at V and 5 bases at J; junction bases unmatched: 9. Here the CDR3 DNA reads TGTGCCAGCAGTTTAAACACAGGGGGCCCTTGGGAGACCCAGTACTTC. Translation gives CASSLNTGGPWETQYF.

The genes are TRBV6-6 and TRBJ1-5, with D unclear. Trimming took 5 bases from V and 4 from J, leaving 9 bases between them. The V gene's germline CDR1 is MNHNY and CDR2 SVGAGI (reference sequence). The CDR3 spans 13 residues. As DNA, the CDR3 is TGTGCCAGCAGTCAACATGATAATCAGCCCCAGCATTTT. Translating gives CASSQHDNQPQHF.

This clonotype was seen only a few times. The chain carries TRBV20-1 and TRBJ1-6; 9 positions match TRBD1. The CDR3 covers 13 residues. Trimming cost V 5 bases and J 7 bases; bases outside gene matches: 3. CDR1 DFQATT and CDR2 SNEGSKA come from the germline V gene (reference sequence). For the CDR3, the DNA is TGCAGTGCTCGGACAGGGGAAAATTCACCCCTCCACTTT. This gives the protein CSARTGENSPLHF.

The chain employs TRBV12-3 or TRBV12-4 and TRBJ2-4; D may be TRBD1 (5 bases). V was cut by 1 base and J by 0 bases, with 7 bases left in between. The CDR3 runs 15 residues. The CDR3: CASSLGGLAKNIQYF. The DNA for the CDR3 is TGTGCCAGCAGTTTAGGGGGCCTAGCCAAAAACATTCAGTACTTC.

The table lists this clonotype with many counts. The rearrangement links TRBV11-3 to TRBJ2-7, with D maybe TRBD1 (6 bases). Trimming removed 1 base at V and 2 bases at J, with 6 bases between. The CDR3 is made up of 13 amino acids. Germline values: CDR1 SGHNT, CDR2 YENEEA. CDR3 sequence reads: CASSLGTAYEQYF. In DNA, the CDR3 is TGTGCCAGCAGCTTAGGGACAGCCTACGAGCAGTACTTC.

J is TRBJ1-1 and V is TRBV7-9; TRBD1 agrees at 7 bases. Germline lookup yields CDR1 SEHNR and CDR2 FQNEAQ (reference sequence). The CDR3 spans 16 residues. J lost 1 base, V lost 1 base, and 6 bases had no gene match. The CDR3 sequence: CASSLGRRGANTEAFF. The CDR3 bases are TGTGCCAGCAGCTTAGGGCGCAGGGGGGCGAACACTGAAGCTTTCTTT.

This clonotype was detected ten times or more. The chain employs TRBV29-1 and TRBJ2-7; TRBD2 matches 8 bases. The length of the CDR3 is 15 residues. Germline V gene sequence: CDR1 SQVTM, CDR2 ANQGSEA. V was pared by 2 bases and J by 1 base, with 7 bases of the junction left unmatched. The CDR3 reads CSVESASGLSYEQYF. CDR3 DNA sequence: TGCAGCGTTGAATCCGCTAGCGGGCTTTCCTACGAGCAGTACTTC.

The chain joins TRBV3-1 to TRBJ1-1; D unclear. Per the germline V gene, CDR1 is LGHDT and CDR2 is YNNKEL (reference sequence). V was pared by 3 bases and J by 0 bases, with 5 bases between. The CDR3 has 13 amino acids. DNA for the CDR3: TGTGCCAGCAGCCACAGCATGAACACTGAAGCTTTCTTT. This translates into CASSHSMNTEAFF.

This clonotype was found many times. This chain connects TRBV28 to TRBJ1-3, with D unresolved. In germline, CDR1 is MDHEN, CDR2 SYDVKM. This CDR3 has 15 residues. V was pared by 6 bases and J by 4 bases, with 16 bases between. As DNA, the CDR3 is TGTGCCAGCAGCCTATCCCTCCCGCAGGGAAACACCATATATTTT. It specifies CASSLSLPQGNTIYF.

This clonotype was counted at least ten times. The genes are TRBV5-1 and TRBJ1-6, with D perhaps TRBD1 (5 bases). Germline CDR1 is SGHRS and CDR2 is YFSETQ. Trimming left V 3 bases short and J 3 bases short, with 10 bases between. The CDR3 extends over 15 amino acids. The CDR3 region has the DNA TGCGCCAGCAGCTACCGGGGCAACTATAATTCACCCCTCCACTTT. Its translation: CASSYRGNYNSPLHF.

Concerning this clonotype: The missing conserved phenylalanine or tryptophan at the end of this CDR3 makes a read error likely. The V call is TRBV25-1, the J call TRBJ1-2, with D uncertain. The CDR3 length is 14 residues. Germline CDR1 is MGHDK and CDR2 is SYGVNS. V was cut by 6 bases and J by 7 bases, with 18 bases left in between. CDR3 in DNA: TGTGCCAGCAGCGATGCTCTAGACCCCGGTGGCTACACCCTC. As protein: CASSDALDPGGYTL.

The rearrangement links TRBV12-3 or TRBV12-4 to TRBJ1-2; no clear D gene. The V gene lost 6 bases and the J gene lost 3 bases, with 14 bases spanning the gap. The CDR3 totals 14 residues. In DNA form, the CDR3 reads TGTGCCAGCAGGGGAGACATAAGGCACTATGGCTACACCTTC. As protein: CASRGDIRHYGYTF.

This clonotype appeared many times. The rearrangement uses TRBV7-2 and TRBJ1-6, with 7 bases lining up with TRBD1. Germline values: CDR1 SGHTA, CDR2 FQGNSA. V dropped 1 base and J dropped 10; count of bases not matched to a gene: 4. The CDR3 is made up of 14 amino acids. The CDR3 protein is CASSLGQGTSPLHF. CDR3 in DNA: TGTGCCAGCAGCTTAGGACAGGGCACATCACCCCTCCACTTT.

This clonotype was detected many times. The chain employs TRBV5-1 and TRBJ2-7, with TRBD1 identical over 7 bases. V shed 0 bases and J 3 bases; nucleotides not matched to a gene: 0. Germline V gene lookup returns CDR1 SGHRS and CDR2 YFSETQ. CDR3 size: 13 residues. CDR3 sequence (DNA): TGCGCCAGCAGCTTGGACAGGGGCTACGAGCAGTACTTC. It specifies CASSLDRGYEQYF.

The sample holds a few counts of this clonotype. The chain links TRBV5-6 to TRBJ2-1; TRBD2 might be the D (7 bases). This CDR3 is built from 16 residues. The germline CDR1 and CDR2 sequences are SGHDT and YYEEEE. Trimming stripped 0 bases from V and 4 bases from J, with 14 bases between. CDR3 sequence reads: CASSLEGGPKYNEQFF. In DNA form, the CDR3 reads TGTGCCAGCAGCTTGGAGGGGGGGCCGAAATACAATGAGCAGTTCTTC.

Written as DNA, the CDR3 is TGCAGCGTTGAAATTATTTGGCAGAAGGGCTACACCTTC. This translates into CSVEIIWQKGYTF. The chain is built from TRBV29-1 and TRBJ1-2; D is uncertain. V lost 2 bases and J 8 bases, leaving 15 bases between the germline ends. CDR3 length: 13 residues. Per the germline V gene, CDR1 is SQVTM and CDR2 is ANQGSEA.

This clonotype was seen at least ten times. This sequence joins TRBV4-2 and TRBJ1-2; no reliable D call. CDR1 is LGHNA, CDR2 YNFKEQ, per germline. Trimming removed 3 bases at V and 7 bases at J, with 6 bases between. This CDR3 has 11 amino acids. The CDR3 coding sequence is TGTGCCAGCAGCCAGCCCGGTGGCTACACCTTC. It translates to CASSQPGGYTF.